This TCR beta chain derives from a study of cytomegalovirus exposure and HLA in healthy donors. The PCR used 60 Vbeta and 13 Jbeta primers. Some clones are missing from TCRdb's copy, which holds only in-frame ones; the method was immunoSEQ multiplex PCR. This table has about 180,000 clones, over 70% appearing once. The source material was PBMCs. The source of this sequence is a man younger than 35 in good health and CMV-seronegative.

The CDR3 loop is CARSIGVYGYTF. DNA of the CDR3: TGTGCCAGAAGCATAGGAGTTTATGGCTACACCTTC. The V call is TRBV5-3, the J call TRBJ1-2; D unclear. TRBV5-3 is annotated as an ORF whose role is uncertain. The CDR3 totals 12 residues. Trimming took off 4 bases at V and 5 bases at J, with 9 bases between the two ends.